The entry below describes one T cell receptor beta chain. The target antigen is unknown. PCR primers comprised 60 Vbeta and 13 Jbeta primers. Sequenced by immunoSEQ multiplex PCR; TCRdb stores in-frame clones only, minus some. Of roughly 100,000 clones in the sample, over 70% were seen once. The record originates from a study of cytomegalovirus exposure and HLA in healthy donors. Across the whole study: Tens of millions of unique TCRs from HLA-typed donors were held in an early release of data. Broader study findings: Likely technical artifact: a cluster of highly shared sequence variants.

Germline V gene data show CDR1 as LGHNA and CDR2 as YNFKEQ. V was trimmed by 5 bases and J by 2 bases, leaving 20 bases between them. The CDR3 length is 17 residues. The rearrangement uses TRBV4-2 and TRBJ2-3, with a weak D call TRBD2 (6 bases). Sequenced material: PBMCs. The source of this sequence is a man between 45 and 60 years old in good health and CMV-seropositive. The CDR3 reads CASSAGVGGPTTDTQYF. The CDR3 nucleotides are TGTGCCAGCAGCGCCGGAGTCGGGGGACCCACCACAGATACGCAGTATTTT.